Below are 32 T cell receptor beta chains sequenced from a single sample in a study of shared clonotypes between healthy human individuals. Assay: immunoSEQ multiplex PCR; the TCRdb copy retains only in-frame clones and omits some. Among 1.4 million to 1.5 million clones listed, around 97% were seen once. The material sequenced was naive CD4+ T cells sorted from blood. Subset: CD45RA+ positively selected. These receptors were collected from a man aged 25-45 years in good health.

V usage is TRBV28 and J usage is TRBJ2-7; maybe TRBD1 (5 bases). Per the germline V gene, CDR1 is MDHEN and CDR2 is SYDVKM. Trimming removed 8 bases from V and 2 bases from J, with 13 bases in between. CDR3 length equals 13 residues. DNA of the CDR3: TGTGCCAGCCACAACAGACAGACCTACGAGCAGTACTTC. Translation gives CASHNRQTYEQYF.

The chain joins TRBV5-4 to TRBJ1-2; a possible D gene is TRBD1 (6 bases). This CDR3 is built from 13 residues. Germline V lookup: CDR1 SGHNT, CDR2 YYREEE (reference sequence). Between the trimmed V and J ends, which lost 3 bases and 6 bases, there was a span of 12 bases. The CDR3 coding sequence is TGTGCCAGCAGCTACACAGGGATGCATGGCTACACCTTC. Its translation: CASSYTGMHGYTF.

This rearrangement joins TRBV7-9 to TRBJ1-5, with TRBD1 identical over 7 bases. Germline V gene lookup returns CDR1 SEHNR and CDR2 FQNEAQ (reference sequence). Trimming cost V 4 bases and J 7 bases; bases outside gene matches: 10. This CDR3 is 15 amino acids long. CDR3 nucleotides: TGTGCCAGCAGCTCTCACAGGGGACCCCACCAGCCCCAGCATTTT. Protein sequence: CASSSHRGPHQPQHF.

In this sample, this clone turned up a few times. This chain joins TRBV11-2 and TRBJ1-5, with a possible D match to TRBD1 (6 bases). The CDR3 runs to 13 residues. V was shortened by 2 bases and J by 9 bases, with 11 bases between the two germline ends. CDR1 is SGHAT, CDR2 FQNNGV, per germline. The CDR3 coding sequence is TGTGCCAGCAGCTTAACAGGGATCCTGCCCCAGCATTTT. Residues: CASSLTGILPQHF.

This chain links TRBV19 with TRBJ2-7; D not certain. This CDR3 is built from 16 residues. Trimming cost V 4 bases and J 0 bases, with 16 bases left between them. Germline V gene sequence: CDR1 LNHDA, CDR2 SQIVND (reference sequence). The CDR3 sequence is CASSTPGGGASYEQYF. The CDR3 DNA reads as TGTGCCAGTAGTACCCCCGGCGGCGGAGCCTCCTACGAGCAGTACTTC.

The CDR3 loop reads CASSELGNTGELFF. The DNA of the CDR3 is TGTGCCAGCAGTGAACTAGGGAACACCGGGGAGCTGTTTTTT. This chain joins TRBV6-1 and TRBJ2-2; D remains unclear. In germline, CDR1 is MNHNS, CDR2 SASEGT. Trimming took off 2 bases at V and 1 base at J, with 5 bases between the two ends. The CDR3 has 14 amino acids.

In its sample, this clone was seen once. The chain combines TRBV19 with TRBJ2-5; D gene unclear. The CDR3 loop spans 12 amino acids. Germline V gene data show CDR1 as LNHDA and CDR2 as SQIVND (reference sequence). V lost 5 bases, J lost 1 base, and 5 bases lay in between. CDR3 loop: CASSFPQETQYF. Here the CDR3 DNA reads TGTGCCAGTAGTTTCCCCCAAGAGACCCAGTACTTC.

V is TRBV18 and J is TRBJ1-1; D unresolved. Trimming took off 6 bases at V and 4 bases at J, with 12 bases between the two ends. CDR1 is KGHSH, CDR2 LQKENI, per germline. This CDR3 contains 13 residues. As DNA, the CDR3 is TGTGCCAGCTCTCTAGACCCGAGCACTGAAGCTTTCTTT. Its protein is CASSLDPSTEAFF.

V gene TRBV4-1 combines with J gene TRBJ2-5; TRBD2 agrees at 7 bases. The V gene's germline CDR1 is MGHRA and CDR2 YSYEKL. CDR3 size: 17 residues. V was clipped by 1 base and J by 1 base; unmatched bases: 9. CDR3 sequence reads: CASSQGWREWVQETQYF. The CDR3 DNA follows: TGCGCCAGCAGCCAAGGATGGCGGGAGTGGGTCCAAGAGACCCAGTACTTC.

The rearrangement links TRBV7-2 to TRBJ1-1; D gene uncertain. The CDR3 has 12 amino acids. V dropped 3 bases and J dropped 4 bases, with 6 bases sitting between them. The germline V gene has CDR1 SGHTA and CDR2 FQGNSA. The CDR3 here is CASSFLATEAFF. The CDR3 DNA reads TGTGCCAGCAGCTTTCTGGCCACTGAAGCTTTCTTT.

The J gene is TRBJ2-1, the V gene TRBV5-1; possible D gene TRBD1, 5 bases. The CDR3 is 14 residues long. Germline-derived CDR1 and CDR2 are SGHRS and YFSETQ. V lost 2 bases and J 8 bases, leaving 14 bases between the germline ends. CDR3 sequence reads: CASSLGHPSDEQFF. CDR3 coding DNA: TGCGCCAGCAGCTTAGGACACCCCTCGGATGAGCAGTTCTTC.

The CDR3 nucleotides are TGTGCCAGCAGCTTCCTCGGGCTAGCGGTTCGTTACAATGAGCAGTTCTTC. Amino acid sequence: CASSFLGLAVRYNEQFF. J is TRBJ2-1 and V is TRBV5-6; 7 nucleotides match TRBD2. Germline V lookup: CDR1 SGHDT, CDR2 YYEEEE. The CDR3 length is 17 residues. Unmatched junction bases numbered 12, after V lost 2 bases and J lost 4 bases. Full variable domain (outside the CDR3, taken from reference TRBV5-6 and TRBJ2-1): DAGVTQSPTHLIKTRGQQVTLRCSPKSGHDTVSWYQQALGQGPQFIFQYYEEEERQRGNFPDRFSGHQFPNYSSELNVNALLLGDSALYLCASSFLGLAVRYNEQFFGPGTRLTVL.

CDR3 sequence: CASSWVFQPQHF. The CDR3 nucleotides are TGTGCCAGCAGTTGGGTTTTTCAGCCCCAGCATTTT. This sequence joins TRBV27 and TRBJ1-5, with D uncertain. Trimming removed 4 bases from V and 6 bases from J, with 7 bases in between. Per the germline V gene, CDR1 is MNHEY and CDR2 is SMNVEV (reference sequence). The CDR3 is 12 residues long.

This sequence joins TRBV18 and TRBJ2-1; 7 bases line up with TRBD2. The CDR3 has 20 amino acids. Germline V CDR1 and CDR2: KGHSH, LQKENI. J was trimmed by 0 bases and V by 0 bases; bases with no gene match: 14. CDR3: CASSPPYGGLAVSSYNEQFF. The CDR3 DNA is TGTGCCAGCTCACCACCTTACGGAGGGCTAGCGGTGAGCTCCTACAATGAGCAGTTCTTC.

V usage is TRBV6-6 and J usage is TRBJ2-2; no clear D. This CDR3 has 14 residues. Trimming took off 0 bases at V and 8 bases at J, with 10 bases between the two ends. Germline V gene sequence: CDR1 MNHNY, CDR2 SVGAGI (reference sequence). CDR3 nucleotides: TGTGCCAGCAGTTACTCGAGTACTCCAGGGGAGCTGTTTTTT. Amino acids: CASSYSSTPGELFF.

The chain employs TRBV5-1 and TRBJ2-7; D is undetermined. Deletions cut 4 bases from V and 0 bases from J, with 17 bases between. Germline assignment: CDR1 SGHRS and CDR2 YFSETQ. CDR3 length: 16 amino acids. The CDR3 is CASSPDSGGNSYEQYF. CDR3 coding DNA: TGCGCCAGCAGCCCCGATTCTGGCGGAAACTCCTACGAGCAGTACTTC.

The chain is built from TRBV5-4 and TRBJ2-1; the match to TRBD2 covers 10 bases. Germline trimming cut 0 bases from V and 9 bases from J; bases unmatched to any gene: 9. CDR1 and CDR2 (germline): SGHNT, YYREEE (reference sequence). The CDR3 covers 16 residues. CDR3 nucleotide sequence: TGTGCCAGCAGCTTGGGAGGGCTAGCGGGAGAGCGTGAGCAGTTCTTC. It yields the protein CASSLGGLAGEREQFF.

The rearrangement joins TRBV10-2 to TRBJ1-5; D ambiguous. CDR3 length: 12 residues. Deletions cut 3 bases from V and 4 bases from J, with 4 bases between. Germline CDR1 and CDR2: WSHSY and SAAADI. This chain's CDR3 is CASSDGNQPQHF. For the CDR3, the DNA is TGCGCCAGCAGTGACGGGAATCAGCCCCAGCATTTT.

The V call is TRBV7-2, the J call TRBJ2-5; weak D call: TRBD1 (6 bases). V lost 5 bases and J 5 bases, leaving 15 bases between the germline ends. From germline, CDR1 is SGHTA and CDR2 FQGNSA. The CDR3 has 14 amino acids. The CDR3 coding sequence is TGTGCCAGCAGCCCACGGGCTAGGGGGGAGACCCAGTACTTC. It specifies CASSPRARGETQYF.

The chain joins TRBV29-1 to TRBJ1-4; no firm D call. Germline CDR1 reads SQVTM; CDR2 reads ANQGSEA. Trimming stripped 4 bases from V and 0 bases from J, with 3 bases between. This CDR3 contains 12 residues. The CDR3 sequence is CSVAATNEKLFF. The CDR3 nucleotides read TGCAGCGTTGCTGCAACTAATGAAAAACTGTTTTTT.

As regards this clone: Other DNA sequences from this sample encode an identical CDR3 as well. The V call is TRBV5-1, the J call TRBJ2-5, with 8 nucleotides matching TRBD1. Trimming took 2 bases from V and 3 from J; bases not matched to a gene: 6. Germline CDR1 reads SGHRS; CDR2 reads YFSETQ. This CDR3 has 15 amino acids. The CDR3 nucleotides are TGCGCCAGCAGCTTATCCGGGACAGGAAAAGAGACCCAGTACTTC. Translating it yields CASSLSGTGKETQYF.

The V call is TRBV27, the J call TRBJ2-3; D is ambiguous. Between the trimmed V and J ends, which lost 6 bases and 3 bases, there was a span of 13 bases. The CDR3 has 14 amino acids. The germline gives CDR1 MNHEY, CDR2 SMNVEV (reference sequence). CDR3 in DNA: TGTGCCAGCAGCCCTCGGGCGTGGACAGATACGCAGTATTTT. This encodes CASSPRAWTDTQYF.

Here the CDR3 reads CSVEVRFENTEAFF. DNA for the CDR3: TGCAGCGTTGAAGTCCGTTTCGAGAACACTGAAGCTTTCTTT. The V call is TRBV29-1, the J call TRBJ1-1; D gene uncertain. The germline V gene has CDR1 SQVTM and CDR2 ANQGSEA. The CDR3 covers 14 residues. The V end was cut by 1 base, the J end by 1 base, with 10 bases between.

This clone appeared a few times. The chain joins TRBV5-4 to TRBJ2-1; TRBD2 matches 9 bases. V lost 0 bases, J lost 6 bases, and 7 bases stayed unmatched. CDR1 and CDR2 (germline): SGHNT, YYREEE (reference sequence). The CDR3 length is 16 residues. CDR3: CASSLGSGRRSNEQFF. The CDR3 DNA reads as TGTGCCAGCAGCTTGGGTAGCGGGAGAAGGAGCAATGAGCAGTTCTTC.

The V and J genes are TRBV7-6 and TRBJ1-2; 9 bases are a match to TRBD1. The CDR3 is 15 amino acids. V was pared by 1 base and J by 5 bases, with 5 bases of the junction left unmatched. Germline CDR1 is SGHVS and CDR2 is FNYEAQ. In nucleotides, the CDR3 is TGTGCCAGCAGCTTAGATACAGGGGGCGGGTATGGCTACACCTTC. Protein: CASSLDTGGGYGYTF. The complete variable domain, with remaining parts taken from reference TRBV7-6 and TRBJ1-2, reads GAGVSQSPRYKVTKRGQDVALRCDPISGHVSLYWYRQALGQGPEFLTYFNYEAQQDKSGLPNDRFSAERPEGSISTLTIQRTEQRDSAMYRCASSLDTGGGYGYTFGSGTRLTVV.

This sequence joins TRBV6-5 and TRBJ2-7, with a weak D call TRBD2 (6 bases). In germline, CDR1 is MNHEY, CDR2 SVGAGI. Trimming removed 6 bases at V and 6 bases at J, with 15 bases between. This CDR3 is 13 amino acids long. This CDR3 is CASRPQATSEQYF. As DNA, the CDR3 is TGTGCCAGCAGACCACAGGCGACTAGCGAGCAGTACTTC.

The chain has TRBV6-5 and TRBJ2-5, with 11 nucleotides matching TRBD2. J lost 6 bases, V lost 4 bases, and 7 bases had no gene match. In germline, CDR1 is MNHEY, CDR2 SVGAGI. This CDR3 region has 15 residues. The CDR3 DNA follows: TGTGCCAGCAGTTCATCGCTAGCGGGAGGAAAGACCCAGTACTTC. The encoded protein is CASSSSLAGGKTQYF.

The chain joins TRBV7-2 to TRBJ2-3, with D tentatively TRBD2 (5 bases). Germline CDR1 and CDR2: SGHTA and FQGNSA. The CDR3 sequence is 14 residues long. V dropped 3 bases and J dropped 3 bases, with 10 bases sitting between them. The CDR3 DNA sequence: TGTGCCAGCAGCTTGTTAGCGAGAACAGATACGCAGTATTTT. This translates into CASSLLARTDTQYF.

V is TRBV7-3 and J is TRBJ2-2, with 8 bases identical to TRBD1. V shed 5 bases, J shed 1 base, and the junction held 15 bases outside the gene matches. This CDR3 is 19 amino acids long. Germline CDR1 reads SGHTA; CDR2 reads FQGTGA. CDR3 residues: CASSPRNRQDRVNTGELFF. The CDR3 nucleotides are TGTGCCAGCAGCCCCCGGAATAGGCAGGACAGGGTGAACACCGGGGAGCTGTTTTTT.

The genes are TRBV2 and TRBJ1-5; D may be TRBD1 (5 bases). Between the trimmed V and J ends, which lost 4 bases and 5 bases, there was a span of 9 bases. The CDR3 extends over 13 amino acids. The V gene's germline CDR1 is SNHLY and CDR2 FYNNEI. This CDR3 reads CASSGRAHQPQHF. The CDR3 DNA reads as TGTGCCAGCAGTGGCAGGGCGCATCAGCCCCAGCATTTT.

This rearrangement joins TRBV15 to TRBJ2-7; D possibly corresponds to TRBD2 (6 bases). This CDR3 comprises 14 residues. With 0 bases removed from V and 7 bases from J, the gap between germline ends came to 13 bases. CDR1 and CDR2 from the germline V gene are LNHNV and YYDKDF (reference sequence). CDR3 sequence (DNA): TGTGCCACCAGCAGAGAACAAACGGCGGGGGAGCAGTACTTC. Its protein is CATSREQTAGEQYF.

V usage is TRBV6-1 and J usage is TRBJ1-1; D gene unclear. With 1 base removed from V and 8 bases from J, the gap between germline ends came to 8 bases. CDR3 length: 12 amino acids. The germline V gene has CDR1 MNHNS and CDR2 SASEGT. In DNA, the CDR3 is TGTGCCAGCAGTGAAGTACAACTCGAAGCTTTCTTT. It encodes CASSEVQLEAFF.